Below are 10 T cell receptor beta chains sequenced from a single sample in a study of identical twins. TCRdb processed the 5' RACE reads anew with MiXCR; each CDR3 protein has one entry. The sample includes about 100,000 distinct CDR3 sequences, 5.9% seen only once; the top ten take around 12%. The sample taken for sequencing was memory T cells sorted from blood. The receptors derive from a woman in her 50s in good health.

V usage is TRBV5-5 and J usage is TRBJ2-1; tentative D call: TRBD2 (6 bases). CDR1 and CDR2 from the germline V gene are SGHKS and YYEKEE (reference sequence). Trimming left V 4 bases short and J 4 bases short, with 21 bases between. The CDR3 length is 17 residues. CDR3 in DNA: TGTGCCAGCAGCGGCCTGGGACTCCCTCAATATTACAATGAGCAGTTCTTC. This sequence encodes CASSGLGLPQYYNEQFF.

The rearrangement joins TRBV6-5 to TRBJ2-5; D is ambiguous. CDR3 length equals 11 residues. V was pared by 1 base and J by 7 bases, with 4 bases between. The germline gives CDR1 MNHEY, CDR2 SVGAGI. CDR3 sequence: CASSYLGTQYF. CDR3 bases: TGTGCCAGCAGTTACTTGGGGACCCAGTACTTC.

The chain is built from TRBV14 and TRBJ1-1; D might be TRBD1 (5 bases). This CDR3 contains 13 residues. Germline values: CDR1 SGHDN, CDR2 FVKESK. Trimming took off 5 bases at V and 4 bases at J, with 11 bases between the two ends. The CDR3 loop reads CASSILGTTEAFF. The CDR3 region has the DNA TGTGCCAGCAGCATTCTGGGGACCACTGAAGCTTTCTTT.

This clonotype was counted at least ten times. This chain links TRBV12-3 or TRBV12-4 with TRBJ1-6; 7 bases agree with TRBD1. The CDR3 is 16 residues long. After removal of 1 base from V and 7 bases from J, the junction contained 7 bases not matched to a gene. DNA of the CDR3: TGTGCCAGCAGTTTAGGTCAGGGGGATAGCAATTCACCCCTCCACTTT. This gives the protein CASSLGQGDSNSPLHF.

The genes are TRBV18 and TRBJ2-1; the match to TRBD1 covers 8 bases. The CDR3 totals 13 residues. V gave up 8 bases and J gave up 7 bases; unmatched junction bases: 7. Germline V gene lookup returns CDR1 KGHSH and CDR2 LQKENI. CDR3 sequence (DNA): TGTGCCAGCCAGGGGGCGGGAAGGAATGAGCAGTTCTTC. This encodes CASQGAGRNEQFF.

This clonotype was found many times. This chain joins TRBV5-1 and TRBJ1-3, with TRBD1 matching over 8 bases. The V and J ends lost 0 bases and 7 bases, in that order; junction bases with no gene match: 3. Per the germline V gene, CDR1 is SGHRS and CDR2 is YFSETQ. The CDR3 has 14 amino acids. The CDR3: CASSLGQGANTIYF. As DNA, the CDR3 is TGCGCCAGCAGCTTGGGGCAGGGGGCGAACACCATATATTTT.

This clonotype was observed at least ten times. This sequence joins TRBV19 and TRBJ2-5, with D uncertain. CDR3 length: 10 residues. V lost 7 bases and J lost 5, with 5 bases in between. Germline CDR1 and CDR2: LNHDA and SQIVND (reference sequence). CDR3 DNA sequence: TGTGCCAGTACGGTGGAGACCCAGTACTTC. This encodes CASTVETQYF. Full variable domain (remainder filled in from reference TRBV19 and TRBJ2-5): DGGITQSPKYLFRKEGQNVTLSCEQNLNHDAMYWYRQDPGQGLRLIYYSQIVNDFQKGDIAEGYSVSREKKESFPLTVTSAQKNPTAFYLCASTVETQYFGPGTRLLVL.

This clonotype was observed at least ten times. The gene calls are TRBV5-1 and TRBJ1-1, with D perhaps matching TRBD1 (6 bases). Germline CDR1 and CDR2: SGHRS and YFSETQ. V was pared by 3 bases and J by 0 bases, with 12 bases between. This CDR3 has 15 residues. CDR3 sequence: CASSSLGTMNTEAFF. In nucleotides, the CDR3 is TGCGCCAGCAGCTCGCTCGGGACAATGAACACTGAAGCTTTCTTT.

This clonotype has at least ten counts. This chain joins TRBV3-1 and TRBJ1-5; unclear D gene. V lost 2 bases and J lost 4, with 15 bases in between. CDR3 length equals 16 residues. From germline, CDR1 is LGHDT and CDR2 YNNKEL (reference sequence). The CDR3 spells CASSQSLGSANQPQHF. CDR3 sequence (DNA): TGTGCCAGCAGCCAATCCTTGGGCAGCGCTAATCAGCCCCAGCATTTT.

In its sample, this clonotype was seen many times. The genes are TRBV29-1 and TRBJ2-1, with 11 bases identical to TRBD2. Trimming at V came to 5 bases and at J to 4 bases, leaving 4 bases not matched to a gene. CDR3 length equals 14 residues. CDR1 and CDR2 (germline): SQVTM, ANQGSEA. CDR3 sequence (DNA): TGCAGCGTTACCACTAGCGGGAGTTACAATGAGCAGTTCTTC. It codes for CSVTTSGSYNEQFF.